This T cell receptor beta chain was observed in a study of blood T cell repertoires in COVID-19. Germline assignment: CDR1 SGHNT and CDR2 YENEEA. There are 14 residues in the CDR3. With V trimmed by 5 bases and J by 2 bases, 5 bases remained unmatched. Libraries were prepared by immunoSEQ multiplex PCR; TCRdb keeps only in-frame clonotypes and omits some of them. The table includes 450,000 to 500,000 clones, 88% detected once. The TCR was taken from a woman aged 55 to 70 who had recovered from COVID-19. The source material was PBMCs or T cells enriched from blood (not recorded which). The rearrangement links TRBV11-3 to TRBJ2-7, with 8 bases aligning to TRBD1. Written as DNA, the CDR3 is TGTGCCAGCAGCCAAGGGACAGGCGCCTACGAGCAGTACTTC. Translation gives CASSQGTGAYEQYF.